This paragraph reports one T cell receptor beta chain. V lost 5 bases to trimming and J lost 1 base; unmatched junction nucleotides: 7. The CDR3 covers 16 residues. Germline lookup yields CDR1 LNHDA and CDR2 SQIVND (reference sequence). This entry comes from a study of blood T cell repertoires in COVID-19. Whole-study context: Both acute and convalescent COVID-19 samples were obtained from the United States, Italy and Spain. The cDNA or gDNA used as material had been derived from T cells, B-cell-depleted T cells, or PBMCs.

Per the study methods: Quantification of nucleated cells was approximated via reference gene primer amplification. Produced via immunoSEQ multiplex PCR; TCRdb's table is partial and in-frame only. That table gives V, J and clone size, and the DNA gave D and trimming. The table shows about 110,000 clones, with 80% occurring only once. This chain connects TRBV19 to TRBJ1-1; 10 positions agree with TRBD1. This receptor was taken from a human donor in a cohort sampled during active or convalescent COVID-19. Sequences were obtained from peripheral blood. The CDR3 bases are TGTGCCAGTAGTCCGGGACAGGGGCTCCCGAACACTGAAGCTTTCTTT. This translates into CASSPGQGLPNTEAFF.